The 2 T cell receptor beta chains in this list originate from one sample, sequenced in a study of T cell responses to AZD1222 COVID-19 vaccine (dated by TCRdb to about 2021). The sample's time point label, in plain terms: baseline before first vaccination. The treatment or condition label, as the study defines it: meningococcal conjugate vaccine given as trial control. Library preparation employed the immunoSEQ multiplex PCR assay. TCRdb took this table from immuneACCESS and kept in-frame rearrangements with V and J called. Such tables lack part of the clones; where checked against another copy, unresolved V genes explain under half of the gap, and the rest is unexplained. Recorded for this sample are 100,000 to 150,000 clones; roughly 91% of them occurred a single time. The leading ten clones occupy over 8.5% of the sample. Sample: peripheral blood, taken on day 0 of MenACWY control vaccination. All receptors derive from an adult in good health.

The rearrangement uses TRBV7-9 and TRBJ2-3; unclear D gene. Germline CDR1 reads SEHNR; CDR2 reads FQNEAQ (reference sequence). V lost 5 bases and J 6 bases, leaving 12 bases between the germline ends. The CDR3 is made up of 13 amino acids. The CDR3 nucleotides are TGTGCCAGCAGCCGAATAGAGGACGATACGCAGTATTTT. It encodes CASSRIEDDTQYF. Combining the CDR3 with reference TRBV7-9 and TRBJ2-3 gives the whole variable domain DTGVSQNPRHKITKRGQNVTFRCDPISEHNRLYWYRQTLGQGPEFLTYFQNEAQLEKSRLLSDRFSAERPKGSFSTLEIQRTEQGDSAMYLCASSRIEDDTQYFGPGTRLTVL.

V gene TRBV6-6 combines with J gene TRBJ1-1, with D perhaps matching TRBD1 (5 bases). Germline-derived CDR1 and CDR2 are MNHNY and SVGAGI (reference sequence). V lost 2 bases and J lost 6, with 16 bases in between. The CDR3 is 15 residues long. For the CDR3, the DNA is TGTGCCAGCAGTTACCCCGGGGGGGAAGGACCTGAAGCTTTCTTT. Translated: CASSYPGGEGPEAFF.